One sample yielded the 13 T cell receptor beta chains listed below, sequenced in a study of blood T cell repertoires in COVID-19. This table comes from immunoSEQ multiplex PCR, and its TCRdb copy is limited to in-frame clones, with some not included. The table includes around 190,000 clones, approximately 85% detected once. The sample was peripheral blood. The receptors shown here come from a woman aged 60-75 years with acute or convalescent COVID-19.

The V and J genes are TRBV19 and TRBJ1-1; possibly TRBD1 for D (6 bases). Germline assignment: CDR1 LNHDA and CDR2 SQIVND (reference sequence). Trimming left V 8 bases short and J 12 bases short, with 19 bases between. This CDR3 is 12 amino acids long. The CDR3 reads CASCVPQGKTFF. In DNA form, the CDR3 reads TGTGCCAGTTGCGTACCACAGGGTAAAACTTTCTTT.

CDR3 nucleotides: TGTGCCAGCAGCTTAGAGGGCAGTTTAGGCTCCTACGAGCAGTACGTC. This translates into CASSLEGSLGSYEQYV. The chain carries TRBV11-3 and TRBJ2-7, with D hard to call. V gave up 0 bases and J gave up 0 bases, with 12 bases separating them. The CDR3 covers 16 residues. The germline CDR1 and CDR2 sequences are SGHNT and YENEEA.

The chain uses TRBV9 and TRBJ2-3, with 14 nucleotides matching TRBD2. Trimming cost V 3 bases and J 4 bases; bases outside gene matches: 16. This CDR3 is 20 amino acids long. CDR1 SGDLS and CDR2 YYNGEE come from the germline V gene. The CDR3 loop reads CASSAPPGTSGRGGADTQYF. For the CDR3, the DNA is TGTGCCAGCAGCGCCCCCCCCGGGACTAGCGGGAGAGGGGGAGCAGATACGCAGTATTTT. Full variable domain (missing parts from reference TRBV9 and TRBJ2-3): DSGVTQTPKHLITATGQRVTLRCSPRSGDLSVYWYQQSLDQGLQFLIQYYNGEERAKGNILERFSAQQFPDLHSELNLSSLELGDSALYFCASSAPPGTSGRGGADTQYFGPGTRLTVL.

The chain is built from TRBV30 and TRBJ1-1; TRBD1 might be the D (5 bases). V shed 1 base and J shed 8 bases, with 8 bases lying between them. The CDR3 totals 11 residues. CDR1 GTSNPN and CDR2 SVGIG come from the germline V gene (reference sequence). The CDR3: CAWSGQREAFF. The CDR3 nucleotides read TGTGCCTGGAGTGGACAGAGGGAAGCTTTCTTT.

The CDR3 DNA follows: TGTGCCAGCCGACACAGGGGGGCCGGGGAGCTGTTTTTT. Amino acid sequence: CASRHRGAGELFF. This chain joins TRBV2 and TRBJ2-2; 8 bases are a match to TRBD1. The germline CDR1 and CDR2 sequences are SNHLY and FYNNEI. There are 13 residues in the CDR3. The ends lost 8 bases at V and 6 bases at J; junction bases unmatched: 5.

Of note for this clone: Germline is not matched at one junction end, which may reflect a read error. The rearrangement uses TRBV27 and TRBJ2-6, with D possibly TRBD1 on 6 matching bases. Germline CDR1 and CDR2: MNHEY and SMNVEV (reference sequence). The CDR3 consists of 17 residues. In nucleotides, the CDR3 is TGTGCCAGCAAAAACAGGGTTAGTTCGTTCGGGGCCAACGTCCCGACTTTC. Translation gives CASKNRVSSFGANVPTF.

The chain has TRBV5-1 and TRBJ2-5, with 10 bases aligning to TRBD2. The germline V gene has CDR1 SGHRS and CDR2 YFSETQ. The length of the CDR3 is 15 residues. Losses at the gene ends were 1 base for V and 3 bases for J; bases not matched to a gene: 3. The CDR3 DNA reads TGCGCCAGCAGCTTGACAGGACTAGCGGAAGAGACCCAGTACTTC. Its protein is CASSLTGLAEETQYF.

There are a few counts of this clone. The V call is TRBV29-1, the J call TRBJ1-2; no reliable D call. This CDR3 comprises 12 residues. CDR1 and CDR2 from the germline V gene are SQVTM and ANQGSEA. Trimming took 3 bases from V and 4 from J, leaving 9 bases between them. The CDR3 spells CSVEGLAYGYTF. The CDR3, as DNA: TGCAGCGTTGAGGGCCTCGCCTATGGCTACACCTTC. Together with reference TRBV29-1 and TRBJ1-2, the CDR3 gives the full variable domain: SAVISQKPSRDICQRGTSLTIQCQVDSQVTMMFWYRQQPGQSLTLIATANQGSEATYESGFVIDKFPISRPNLTFSTLTVSNMSPEDSSIYLCSVEGLAYGYTFGSGTRLTVV.

V and J are TRBV10-3 and TRBJ2-1; D is possibly TRBD2 (6 bases). The germline V gene encodes CDR1 ENHRY and CDR2 SYGVKD. The V gene lost 4 bases and the J gene lost 0 bases, with 10 bases spanning the gap. There are 15 residues in the CDR3. For the CDR3, the DNA is TGTGCCATCAGTGGGTCCGGGAGCTCCTACAATGAGCAGTTCTTC. Translation: CAISGSGSSYNEQFF.

In DNA, the CDR3 is TGTGCCAGCTCACCACCGTGGACAGGGGTCCTTCAAGAGACCCAGTACTTC. It yields the protein CASSPPWTGVLQETQYF. The chain recombines TRBV18 with TRBJ2-5; 9 nucleotides line up with TRBD1. Germline V CDR1 and CDR2: KGHSH, LQKENI. The CDR3 sequence is 17 residues long. V dropped 0 bases and J dropped 2; count of bases not matched to a gene: 7. The whole variable domain, filled in from reference TRBV18 and TRBJ2-5, reads NAGVMQNPRHLVRRRGQEARLRCSPMKGHSHVYWYRQLPEEGLKFMVYLQKENIIDESGMPKERFSAEFPKEGPSILRIQQVVRGDSAAYFCASSPPWTGVLQETQYFGPGTRLLVL.

The CDR3 region is CASSGRDSGTDTQYF. For the CDR3, the DNA is TGCGCCAGCAGCGGTAGGGATAGCGGCACAGATACGCAGTATTTT. The chain links TRBV5-1 to TRBJ2-3; D perhaps matches TRBD2 (5 bases). Trimming took 4 bases from V and 1 from J, leaving 13 bases between them. CDR1 and CDR2 (germline): SGHRS, YFSETQ. This CDR3 is built from 15 residues.

This clone was observed a few times. The genes are TRBV5-1 and TRBJ2-1, with D possibly matching TRBD1 (6 bases). CDR1 is SGHRS and CDR2 is YFSETQ in the germline V gene. Trimming left V 0 bases short and J 6 bases short, with 10 bases between. The CDR3 sequence is 14 residues long. The DNA for the CDR3 is TGCGCCAGCAGCTTGGGACAGGCTTTCAATGAGCAGTTCTTC. Translated: CASSLGQAFNEQFF.

The chain recombines TRBV5-1 with TRBJ2-1; D unclear. V lost 3 bases and J lost 6, with 4 bases in between. The CDR3 loop spans 11 amino acids. In germline, CDR1 is SGHRS, CDR2 YFSETQ. The CDR3 DNA sequence: TGCGCCAGCAGCTCGAGCAATGAGCAGTTCTTC. Protein product: CASSSSNEQFF.